Shown below are 8 T cell receptor beta chains from a single sample sequenced in a study of Ad26.COV2.S vaccination and SARS-CoV-2 variants. Treatment noted: about 20 received Ad26.COV2.S at low or high dose, single or two shots; several received placebo; per-sample allocation not given. Sampling was performed 63 days after the first vaccine or placebo injection. Profiled with immunoSEQ multiplex PCR; TCRdb holds only in-frame clones, not every one. The table records about 350,000 clones, more than 85% of them present only once. The sequencing here drew on peripheral blood, taken in a trial of Ad26.COV2.S vaccine versus placebo. These TCRs come from a person between 18 and 65 years old who received the Ad26.COV2.S COVID-19 vaccine or a placebo.

The chain links TRBV10-1 to TRBJ1-1, with 8 bases matching TRBD1. Unmatched junction bases numbered 12, after V lost 6 bases and J lost 12 bases. The V gene's germline CDR1 is WNHNN and CDR2 SYGVQD (reference sequence). The CDR3 extends over 13 amino acids. CDR3 residues: CASRRTGSTASFF. The CDR3 nucleotides read TGCGCCAGCAGGAGGACAGGGTCTACCGCGTCTTTCTTT.

The chain has TRBV14 and TRBJ1-1; D is ambiguous. The CDR3 runs to 13 residues. The ends were cut back, 1 base at V and 3 bases at J, with 6 bases in the middle. From germline, CDR1 is SGHDN and CDR2 FVKESK. CDR3 DNA: TGTGCCAGCAGCCAAGGGTTGCACACTGAAGCTTTCTTT. Protein: CASSQGLHTEAFF. The whole variable domain, remainder taken from reference TRBV14 and TRBJ1-1, is EAGVTQFPSHSVIEKGQTVTLRCDPISGHDNLYWYRRVMGKEIKFLLHFVKESKQDESGMPNNRFLAERTGGTYSTLKVQPAELEDSGVYFCASSQGLHTEAFFGQGTRLTVV.

V gene TRBV2 combines with J gene TRBJ2-5; weak D call: TRBD1 (5 bases). Per the germline V gene, CDR1 is SNHLY and CDR2 is FYNNEI. The CDR3 sequence is 15 residues long. Trimming cost V 7 bases and J 0 bases, with 15 bases left between them. The DNA of the CDR3 is TGTGCCAGCATTTTCCAGGGTTCGTACCAAGAGACCCAGTACTTC. Residues: CASIFQGSYQETQYF. The full variable domain, completed using reference TRBV2 and TRBJ2-5, is EPEVTQTPSHQVTQMGQEVILRCVPISNHLYFYWYRQILGQKVEFLVSFYNNEISEKSEIFDDQFSVERPDGSNFTLKIRSTKLEDSAMYFCASIFQGSYQETQYFGPGTRLLVL.

The chain employs TRBV19 and TRBJ1-4, with 8 bases matching TRBD1. V dropped 6 bases and J dropped 7; count of bases not matched to a gene: 4. Germline V gene data show CDR1 as LNHDA and CDR2 as SQIVND (reference sequence). The CDR3 sequence is 13 residues long. The CDR3, as DNA: TGTGCCAGTAGGACGGACAGGGTTGAAAAACTGTTTTTT. The encoded protein is CASRTDRVEKLFF.

J is TRBJ2-5 and V is TRBV2; 7 nucleotides agree with TRBD2. V shed 6 bases and J 4 bases; nucleotides not matched to a gene: 11. In germline, CDR1 is SNHLY, CDR2 FYNNEI. CDR3 size: 15 residues. CDR3 DNA sequence: TGTGCCAGCAGACGAGAAGCGGGACGCGGAGAGACCCAGTACTTC. It yields the protein CASRREAGRGETQYF.

This chain joins TRBV30 and TRBJ1-1; D is ambiguous. The CDR3 extends over 12 amino acids. V was clipped by 4 bases and J by 5 bases, with 11 bases between them. The germline gives CDR1 GTSNPN, CDR2 SVGIG (reference sequence). Written as DNA, the CDR3 is TGTGCCTGGAACCCGGGAGGAACTGAAGCTTTCTTT. Protein: CAWNPGGTEAFF.

This clone occurred a few times. The rearrangement links TRBV5-6 to TRBJ1-4, with a possible D match to TRBD1 (6 bases). The ends were cut back, 2 bases at V and 10 bases at J, with 15 bases in the middle. Per the germline V gene, CDR1 is SGHDT and CDR2 is YYEEEE. The CDR3 is made up of 14 amino acids. CDR3 DNA: TGTGCCAGCAGCTTTTGGGGGGCTGTAGGAAAACTGTTTTTT. Translating it yields CASSFWGAVGKLFF.

V gene TRBV2 combines with J gene TRBJ2-7, with 10 bases matching TRBD1. CDR3 length equals 14 residues. The germline CDR1 and CDR2 sequences are SNHLY and FYNNEI. Trimming cost V 4 bases and J 6 bases; bases outside gene matches: 6. The CDR3: CASSAWGQGIEQYF. CDR3 in DNA: TGTGCCAGCAGTGCGTGGGGACAGGGGATCGAGCAGTACTTC.